The 5 T cell receptor beta chains in this list originate from one sample, sequenced in a study of tumor and adjacent non-tumor tissue in lung cancer. No cell sorting was done before RNA was extracted from the tissue. Distant lung tissue was collected more than 3 cm away from the tumor edge. Three rounds of nested PCR, following a modified ARM-PCR protocol, produced the TCRbeta library. In TCRdb, the multiplex PCR reads were re-called with MiXCR into one record per CDR3 protein. The table lists some 97,000 distinct CDR3 sequences, 65% of them singletons. The material sequenced was distant non-tumor lung tissue. These TCRs come from a man aged 30-40 years with non-small cell lung cancer.

With respect to this clonotype: One junction end does not reproduce the germline sequence, and a read error may be involved. The chain links TRBV6-5 to TRBJ1-1, with 7 bases fitting TRBD1. This CDR3 region has 16 residues. Germline loops: CDR1 MNHEY, CDR2 SVGAGI. CDR3 region: CTSSYYRGPLNTEAFF. The CDR3 region has the DNA TGTACCAGCAGTTACTACAGGGGCCCCCTGAACACTGAAGCTTTCTTT.

As regards this clonotype: Since the CDR3 does not end with the conserved phenylalanine or tryptophan, this likely comes from a read error. The chain has TRBV11-2 and TRBJ2-2; tentative D call: TRBD2 (6 bases). Trimming took off 7 bases at V and 4 bases at J, with 19 bases between the two ends. Germline CDR1 SGHAT, CDR2 FQNNGV. CDR3 length equals 16 residues. The CDR3 nucleotides read TGTGCCAGCACGCCCTGGGGGGATGCGCCCACCGGGGAGCTGTTTTCT. Protein: CASTPWGDAPTGELFS.

The V and J genes are TRBV11-2 and TRBJ2-7, with D possibly matching TRBD1 (5 bases). The CDR3 is 14 residues long. Deletions cut 5 bases from V and 6 bases from J, with 17 bases between. Germline values: CDR1 SGHAT, CDR2 FQNNGV. This chain's CDR3 is CASSLGIGALEQYF. For the CDR3, the DNA is TGTGCCAGCAGCCTGGGGATAGGGGCTCTCGAGCAGTACTTC. Variable domain in full (rest from reference TRBV11-2 and TRBJ2-7): EAGVAQSPRYKIIEKRQSVAFWCNPISGHATLYWYQQILGQGPKLLIQFQNNGVVDDSQLPKDRFSAERLKGVDSTLKIQPAKLEDSAVYLCASSLGIGALEQYFGPGTRLTVT.

Worth noting for this clonotype: At one end, the junction sequence differs from germline, possibly due to a read error. The chain is built from TRBV5-6 and TRBJ2-5; 14 bases fit TRBD2. The CDR3 consists of 18 residues. Germline V gives CDR1 SGHDT, CDR2 YYEEEE. Written as DNA, the CDR3 is TGTGTCAGCAGCTCGGGACTAGCGGGGGTTCTCTACCAAGAGACCCAATACTTT. This sequence encodes CVSSSGLAGVLYQETQYF.

Comment on this clonotype: A read error may be the cause here, since a much bigger clone is one base away. It is likely a read error, because the conserved phenylalanine at the end of the CDR3 is missing. The chain employs TRBV5-1 and TRBJ2-3; D uncertain. V shed 4 bases and J shed 5 bases, with 5 bases lying between them. There are 11 residues in the CDR3. Per germline, CDR1 SGHRS and CDR2 YFSETQ. The CDR3 nucleotides are TGCGCCAGCAGCCACGGAGATACGCAGTATTCT. Residues: CASSHGDTQYS.